This record covers a single TCR beta chain. The antigen remains undetermined. Sequencing used immunoSEQ multiplex PCR; TCRdb keeps in-frame clones, though not all of them. The repertoire holds more than 50,000 clones, around 90% seen once, with under 5% in the top ten. The source of the sample is a study of T cell responses to AZD1222 COVID-19 vaccine. Overall study results and limits: Without day 14 samples, only post-peak T cell repertoires were studied. Clonal diversity was possibly underestimated; the donors were predominantly white British and more often female. Targeting of unmutated variant regions was reportedly seen in nearly half of spike-specific TCRs. Baseline antibody screening turned up just a handful of seropositive AZD1222 recipients.

CDR1 and CDR2 from the germline V gene are LNHDA and SQIVND (reference sequence). The CDR3 is 13 amino acids. V dropped 6 bases and J dropped 5 bases, with 13 bases sitting between them. This TCR was sampled from an adult in good health. The material sequenced was peripheral blood, taken on day 0 of AZD1222 vaccination. The chain links TRBV19 to TRBJ2-5; D unclear. In DNA, the CDR3 is TGTGCCAGTAGCTTCGGCAGAATGGAGACCCAGTACTTC. Protein: CASSFGRMETQYF.